The clone carrying this TCR beta chain was observed a handful of times. Sequencing targeted TCR beta in blood CD8+ and CD4+ T cells. The authors negatively isolated CD8+ and CD4+ T cells and FACS-enriched TEMRA cells. The data were taken from a study of CD8 T cells in Susac syndrome. Random-hexamer reverse transcription was applied to roughly 0.5 to 1 ug RNA. The TCR beta CDR3 was amplified by immunoSEQ multiplex PCR across 54 Vbeta, 13 Jbeta. TCRdb itself ran the immunoSEQ multiplex PCR reads through MiXCR, one entry per CDR3 protein. Among 150,000 to 200,000 distinct CDR3 sequences, around 95% were seen once, and the ten largest hold more than 0.11%. The V and J ends lost 5 bases and 10 bases, in that order; junction bases with no gene match: 11. The CDR3 is 15 residues long. Per the germline V gene, CDR1 is MGHDK and CDR2 is SYGVNS.

The chain employs TRBV25-1 and TRBJ1-6, with 7 positions matching TRBD1. The receptor's source is a human donor in good health. The sequenced material came from CD4+ T cells from PBMCs. CDR3 sequence: CASSPHRGDLSPLHF. The CDR3 bases are TGTGCCAGCAGTCCTCACAGGGGCGACTTGTCACCCCTCCACTTT.